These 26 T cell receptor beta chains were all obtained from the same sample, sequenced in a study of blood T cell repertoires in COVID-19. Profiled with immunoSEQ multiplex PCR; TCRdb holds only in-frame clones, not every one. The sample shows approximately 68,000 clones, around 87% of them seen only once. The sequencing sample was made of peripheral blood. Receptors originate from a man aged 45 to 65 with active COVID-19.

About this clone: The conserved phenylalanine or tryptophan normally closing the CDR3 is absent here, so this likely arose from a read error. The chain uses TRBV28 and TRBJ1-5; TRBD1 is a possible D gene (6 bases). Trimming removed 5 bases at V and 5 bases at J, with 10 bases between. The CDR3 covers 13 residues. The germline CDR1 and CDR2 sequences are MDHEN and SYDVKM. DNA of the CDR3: TGTGCCAGCAGTCGGGACAACGATCAGCCCCAGCATCTT. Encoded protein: CASSRDNDQPQHL.

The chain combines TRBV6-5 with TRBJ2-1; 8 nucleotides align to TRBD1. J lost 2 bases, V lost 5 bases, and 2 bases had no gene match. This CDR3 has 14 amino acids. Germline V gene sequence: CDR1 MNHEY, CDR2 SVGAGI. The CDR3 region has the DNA TGTGCCAGCAGTCGACAGGGGACCTACAATGAGCAGTTCTTC. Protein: CASSRQGTYNEQFF.

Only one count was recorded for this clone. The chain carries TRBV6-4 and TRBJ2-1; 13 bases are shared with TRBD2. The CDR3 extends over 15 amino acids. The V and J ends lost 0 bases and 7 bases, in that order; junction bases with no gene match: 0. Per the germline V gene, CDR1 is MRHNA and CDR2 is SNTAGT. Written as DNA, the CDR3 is TGTGCCAGCAGTGACTCACTAGCGGGAGGGAATGAGCAGTTCTTC. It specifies CASSDSLAGGNEQFF.

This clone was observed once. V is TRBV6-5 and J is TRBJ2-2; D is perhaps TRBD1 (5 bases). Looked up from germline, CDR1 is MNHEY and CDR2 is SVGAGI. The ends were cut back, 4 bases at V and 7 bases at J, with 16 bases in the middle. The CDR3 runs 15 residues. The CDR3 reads CASSSPAPGYGELFF. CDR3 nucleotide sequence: TGTGCCAGCAGTTCCCCGGCCCCAGGGTACGGGGAGCTGTTTTTT.

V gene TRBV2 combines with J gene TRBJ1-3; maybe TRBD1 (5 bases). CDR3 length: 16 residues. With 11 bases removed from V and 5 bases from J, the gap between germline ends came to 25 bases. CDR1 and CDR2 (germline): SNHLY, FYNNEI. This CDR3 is CADSPTYGGGRNTIYF. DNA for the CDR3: TGTGCCGACTCCCCTACCTACGGGGGAGGGAGAAACACCATATATTTT.

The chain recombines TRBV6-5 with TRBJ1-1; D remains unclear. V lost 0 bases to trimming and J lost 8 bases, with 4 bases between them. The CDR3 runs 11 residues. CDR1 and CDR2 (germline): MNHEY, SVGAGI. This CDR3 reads CASSYSTEAFF. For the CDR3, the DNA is TGTGCCAGCAGTTACTCGACAGAAGCTTTCTTT.

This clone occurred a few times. This CDR3 reads CASSPGQGEGYTF. In DNA form, the CDR3 reads TGCGCCAGCAGCCCGGGACAGGGAGAAGGCTACACCTTC. The chain is built from TRBV5-1 and TRBJ1-2, with TRBD1 identical over 9 bases. The V segment lost 4 bases and the J segment 8 bases; nucleotides outside the gene matches: 6. The CDR3 sequence is 13 residues long. The germline gives CDR1 SGHRS, CDR2 YFSETQ.

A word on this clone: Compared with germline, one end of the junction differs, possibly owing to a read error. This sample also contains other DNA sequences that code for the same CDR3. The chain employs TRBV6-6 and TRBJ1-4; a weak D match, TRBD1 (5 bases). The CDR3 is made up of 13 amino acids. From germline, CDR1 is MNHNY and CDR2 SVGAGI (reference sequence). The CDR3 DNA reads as TGTGCCAGCAGCCGGGACTATAATGAAAAACTGTTTTTC. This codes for CASSRDYNEKLFF.

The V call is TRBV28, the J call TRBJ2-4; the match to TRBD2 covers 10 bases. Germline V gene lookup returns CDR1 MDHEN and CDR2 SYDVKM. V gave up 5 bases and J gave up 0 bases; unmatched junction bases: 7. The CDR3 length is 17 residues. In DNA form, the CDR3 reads TGTGCCAGCAGTCCTGGACTAGCGGAAATAGCCAAAAACATTCAGTACTTC. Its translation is CASSPGLAEIAKNIQYF. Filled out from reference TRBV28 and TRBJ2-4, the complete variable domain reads DVKVTQSSRYLVKRTGEKVFLECVQDMDHENMFWYRQDPGLGLRLIYFSYDVKMKEKGDIPEGYSVSREKKERFSLILESASTNQTSMYLCASSPGLAEIAKNIQYFGAGTRLSVL.

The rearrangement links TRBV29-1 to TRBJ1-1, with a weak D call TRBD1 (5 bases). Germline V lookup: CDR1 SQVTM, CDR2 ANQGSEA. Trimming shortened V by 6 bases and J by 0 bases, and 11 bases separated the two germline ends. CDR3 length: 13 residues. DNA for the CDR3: TGCAGCGTGGCCAGGGACTTGAACACTGAAGCTTTCTTT. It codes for CSVARDLNTEAFF.

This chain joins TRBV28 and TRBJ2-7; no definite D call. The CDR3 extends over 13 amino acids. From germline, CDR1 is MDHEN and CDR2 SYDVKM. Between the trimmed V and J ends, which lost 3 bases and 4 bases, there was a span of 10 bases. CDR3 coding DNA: TGTGCCAGCAGTTTTCAGGATAGGTACGAGCAGTACTTC. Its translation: CASSFQDRYEQYF.

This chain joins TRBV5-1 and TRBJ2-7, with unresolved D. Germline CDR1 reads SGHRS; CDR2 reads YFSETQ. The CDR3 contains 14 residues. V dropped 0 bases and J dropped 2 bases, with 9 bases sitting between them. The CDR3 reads CASSLVSGTYEQYF. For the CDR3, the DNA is TGCGCCAGCAGCTTGGTGTCCGGTACCTACGAGCAGTACTTC. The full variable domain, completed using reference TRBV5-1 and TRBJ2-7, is KAGVTQTPRYLIKTRGQQVTLSCSPISGHRSVSWYQQTPGQGLQFLFEYFSETQRNKGNFPGRFSGRQFSNSRSEMNVSTLELGDSALYLCASSLVSGTYEQYFGPGTRLTVT.

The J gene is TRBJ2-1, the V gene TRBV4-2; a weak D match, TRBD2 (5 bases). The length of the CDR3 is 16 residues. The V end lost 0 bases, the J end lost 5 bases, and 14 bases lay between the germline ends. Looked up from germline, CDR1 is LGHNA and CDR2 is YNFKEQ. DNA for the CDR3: TGTGCCAGCAGCCAAGACCGAACTAGATGGGACAATGAGCAGTTCTTC. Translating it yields CASSQDRTRWDNEQFF.

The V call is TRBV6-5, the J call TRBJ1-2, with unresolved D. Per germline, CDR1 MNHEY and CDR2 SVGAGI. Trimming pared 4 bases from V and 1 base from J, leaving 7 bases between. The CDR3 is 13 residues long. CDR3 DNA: TGTGCCAGCAGTTCCCATAGTAACTATGGCTACACCTTC. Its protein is CASSSHSNYGYTF.

In DNA, the CDR3 is TGTGCCAGCAGTTACGTAGGGGGCGGTAGTCAGCCCCAGCATTTT. It codes for CASSYVGGGSQPQHF. This sequence joins TRBV6-5 and TRBJ1-5; 7 bases are shared with TRBD1. The CDR3 runs 15 residues. V dropped 2 bases and J dropped 6; count of bases not matched to a gene: 7. The germline V gene encodes CDR1 MNHEY and CDR2 SVGAGI.

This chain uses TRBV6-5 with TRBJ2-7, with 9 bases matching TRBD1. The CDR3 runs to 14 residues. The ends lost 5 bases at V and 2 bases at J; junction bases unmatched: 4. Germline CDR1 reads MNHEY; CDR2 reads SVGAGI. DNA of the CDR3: TGTGCCAGCAGTAGGACAGGGGTCACCTACGAGCAGTACTTC. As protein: CASSRTGVTYEQYF.

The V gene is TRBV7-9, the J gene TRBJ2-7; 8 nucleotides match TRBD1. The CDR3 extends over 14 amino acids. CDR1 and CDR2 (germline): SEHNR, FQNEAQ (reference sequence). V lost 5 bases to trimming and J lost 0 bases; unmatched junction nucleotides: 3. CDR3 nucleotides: TGTGCCAGCAGCAGGACAGGGAACTCCTACGAGCAGTACTTC. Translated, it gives CASSRTGNSYEQYF.

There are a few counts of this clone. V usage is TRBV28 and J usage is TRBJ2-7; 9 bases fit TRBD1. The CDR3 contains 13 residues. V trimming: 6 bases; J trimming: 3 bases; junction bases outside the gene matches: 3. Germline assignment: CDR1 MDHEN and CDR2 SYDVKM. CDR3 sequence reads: CASRRGQGYEQYF. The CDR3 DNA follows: TGTGCCAGCAGACGGGGACAGGGCTACGAGCAGTACTTC.

CDR3 coding DNA: TGTGCCAGCAGCCCCAGCGACAGGGGGGGCTCTGGAAACACCATATATTTT. Amino acids: CASSPSDRGGSGNTIYF. The chain joins TRBV7-6 to TRBJ1-3; TRBD1 matches at 9 bases. The CDR3 runs 17 residues. Germline V gene data show CDR1 as SGHVS and CDR2 as FNYEAQ. Losses at the gene ends were 5 bases for V and 0 bases for J; bases not matched to a gene: 8.

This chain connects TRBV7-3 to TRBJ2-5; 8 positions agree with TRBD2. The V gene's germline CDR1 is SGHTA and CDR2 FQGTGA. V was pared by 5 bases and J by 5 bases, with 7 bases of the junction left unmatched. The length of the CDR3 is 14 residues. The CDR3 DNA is TGTGCCAGCAGCCACGGGGGGGCGCGGGAGACCCAGTACTTC. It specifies CASSHGGARETQYF. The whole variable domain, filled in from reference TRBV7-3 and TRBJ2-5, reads GAGVSQTPSNKVTEKGKYVELRCDPISGHTALYWYRQSLGQGPEFLIYFQGTGAADDSGLPNDRFFAVRPEGSVSTLKIQRTERGDSAVYLCASSHGGARETQYFGPGTRLLVL.

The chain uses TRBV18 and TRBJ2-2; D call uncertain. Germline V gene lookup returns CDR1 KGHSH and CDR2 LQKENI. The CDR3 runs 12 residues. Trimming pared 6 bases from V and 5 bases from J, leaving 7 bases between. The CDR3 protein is CASSQQTGELFF. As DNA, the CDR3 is TGTGCCAGCTCCCAACAAACCGGGGAGCTGTTTTTT.

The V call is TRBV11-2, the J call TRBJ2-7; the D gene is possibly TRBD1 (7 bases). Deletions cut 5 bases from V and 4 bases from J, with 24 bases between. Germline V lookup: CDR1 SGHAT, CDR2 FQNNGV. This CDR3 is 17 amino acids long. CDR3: CASSPSLVAGGRYEQYF. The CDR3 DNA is TGTGCCAGCAGCCCCTCCTTAGTGGCAGGGGGGCGTTACGAGCAGTACTTC.

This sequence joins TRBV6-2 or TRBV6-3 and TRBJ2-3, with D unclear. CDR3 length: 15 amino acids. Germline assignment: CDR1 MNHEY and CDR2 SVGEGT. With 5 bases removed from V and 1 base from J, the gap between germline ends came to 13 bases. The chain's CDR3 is CASSPQSAGTDTQYF. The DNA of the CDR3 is TGTGCCAGCAGTCCACAATCCGCCGGCACAGATACGCAGTATTTT.

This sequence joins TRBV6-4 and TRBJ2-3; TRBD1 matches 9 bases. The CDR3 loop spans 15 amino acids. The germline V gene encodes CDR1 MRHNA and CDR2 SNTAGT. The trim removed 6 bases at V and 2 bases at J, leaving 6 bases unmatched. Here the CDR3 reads CASRVGTGPTDTQYF. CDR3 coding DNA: TGTGCCAGCAGAGTCGGGACAGGGCCCACAGATACGCAGTATTTT.

CDR3 sequence reads: CSAKRPYEQYF. In DNA form, the CDR3 reads TGCAGTGCAAAGCGACCCTACGAGCAGTACTTC. This rearrangement joins TRBV20-1 to TRBJ2-7; D gene unclear. V was cut by 6 bases and J by 2 bases, with 8 bases left in between. This CDR3 contains 11 residues. Germline CDR1 is DFQATT and CDR2 is SNEGSKA (reference sequence).

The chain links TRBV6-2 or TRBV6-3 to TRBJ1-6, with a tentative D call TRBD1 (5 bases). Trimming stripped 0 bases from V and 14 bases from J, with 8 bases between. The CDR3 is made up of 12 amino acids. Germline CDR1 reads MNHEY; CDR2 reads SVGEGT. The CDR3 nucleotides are TGTGCCAGCAGTTACTCAAGGGGAACCCTCCACTTT. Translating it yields CASSYSRGTLHF.